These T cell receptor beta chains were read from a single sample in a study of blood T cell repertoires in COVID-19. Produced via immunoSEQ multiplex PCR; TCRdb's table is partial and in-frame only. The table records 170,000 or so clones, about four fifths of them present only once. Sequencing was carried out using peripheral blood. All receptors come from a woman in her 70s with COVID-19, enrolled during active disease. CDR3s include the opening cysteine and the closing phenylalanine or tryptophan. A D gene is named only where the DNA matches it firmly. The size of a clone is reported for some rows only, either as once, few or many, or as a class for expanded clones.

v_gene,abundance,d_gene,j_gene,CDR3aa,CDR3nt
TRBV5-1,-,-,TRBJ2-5,CASSLTGFQETQYF,TGCGCCAGCAGCTTGACAGGGTTCCAAGAGACCCAGTACTTC
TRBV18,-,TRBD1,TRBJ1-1,CASSPLQGDTEAFF,TGTGCCAGCTCACCACTACAGGGGGATACTGAAGCTTTCTTT
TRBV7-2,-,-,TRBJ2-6,CASSLRGSGANVLTF,TGTGCCAGCAGCCTCCGGGGCTCTGGGGCCAACGTCCTGACTTTC
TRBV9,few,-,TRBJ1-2,CASSVGWGVGYGYTF,TGTGCCAGCAGCGTAGGGTGGGGCGTTGGCTATGGCTACACCTTC
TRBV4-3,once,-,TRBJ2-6,CASSPGVGGSGANVLTF,TGCGCCAGCAGCCCAGGAGTGGGGGGCTCTGGGGCCAACGTCCTGACTTTC
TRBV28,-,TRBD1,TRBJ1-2,CASSLGTEGYTF,TGTGCCAGCAGCCTTGGGACAGAAGGCTACACCTTC
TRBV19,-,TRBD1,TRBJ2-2,CASKKDRGLITGELFF,TGTGCCAGTAAAAAGGACAGGGGGCTTATCACCGGGGAGCTGTTTTTT
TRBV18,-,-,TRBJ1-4,CASSPGVGEKLFF,TGTGCCAGCTCACCCGGGGTCGGCGAAAAACTGTTTTTT
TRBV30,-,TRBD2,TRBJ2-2,CAWSNIGSSGKTNTGELFF,TGTGCCTGGAGTAATATAGGGTCGAGCGGGAAAACGAACACCGGGGAGCTGTTTTTT
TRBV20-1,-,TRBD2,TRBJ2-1,CSASAGLVAEQFF,TGCAGTGCTAGTGCAGGACTAGTGGCTGAGCAGTTCTTC
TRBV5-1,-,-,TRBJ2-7,CASSLSGGAKPYEQYF,TGCGCCAGCAGCTTGTCGGGGGGCGCAAAGCCCTACGAGCAGTACTTC
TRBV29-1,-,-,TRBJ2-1,CSVRAPNEQFF,TGCAGCGTTCGAGCACCCAATGAGCAGTTCTTC
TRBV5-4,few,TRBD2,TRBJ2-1,CASSLQTSGRLKPQFF,TGTGCCAGCAGCTTACAGACTAGCGGGAGGTTAAAACCCCAGTTCTTC
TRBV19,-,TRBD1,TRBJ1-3,CASRTGGYTIYF,TGTGCCAGCCGGACAGGGGGATACACCATATATTTT
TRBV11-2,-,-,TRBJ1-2,CASSWGLGENYGYTF,TGTGCCAGCAGCTGGGGACTGGGCGAAAACTATGGCTACACCTTC
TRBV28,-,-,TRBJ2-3,CASSLRGTRTDTQYF,TGTGCCAGCAGTTTAAGGGGCACCCGCACAGATACGCAGTATTTT
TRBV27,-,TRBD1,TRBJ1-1,CASRQGVNTEAFF,TGTGCCAGCAGACAGGGGGTGAACACTGAAGCTTTCTTT
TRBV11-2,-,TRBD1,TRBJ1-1,CASSSDRGLEPFF,TGTGCCAGCAGCTCGGACAGGGGGCTTGAACCTTTCTTT
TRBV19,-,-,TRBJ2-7,CASSIDRRGSYEQYF,TGTGCCAGTAGTATAGATCGCAGGGGTTCCTACGAGCAGTACTTC
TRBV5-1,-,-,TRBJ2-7,CASSSSRDEQYF,TGCGCCAGCAGCTCCTCACGGGACGAGCAGTACTTC
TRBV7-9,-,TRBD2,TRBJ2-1,CASTPGTSGRQYNEQFF,TGTGCCAGCACCCCAGGGACTAGCGGGAGGCAATACAATGAGCAGTTCTTC
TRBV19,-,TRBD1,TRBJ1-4,CASISGQIGGKLFF,TGTGCCAGTATTTCGGGACAGATTGGGGGTAAACTGTTTTTT
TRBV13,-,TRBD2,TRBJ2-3,CASSLSSGGGDTQYF,TGTGCCAGCAGCTTAAGTAGCGGGGGGGGAGATACGCAGTATTTT
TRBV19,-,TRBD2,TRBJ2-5,CASSHREALWSGSQETQYF,TGTGCCAGTAGCCATAGGGAGGCACTATGGAGCGGGAGCCAAGAGACCCAGTACTTC
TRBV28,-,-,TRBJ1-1,CASSLTQGAFF,TGTGCCAGCAGTTTAACCCAGGGAGCTTTCTTT
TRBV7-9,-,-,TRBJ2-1,CASSLERVSWDEQFF,TGTGCCAGCAGCTTAGAACGAGTTAGCTGGGATGAGCAGTTCTTC
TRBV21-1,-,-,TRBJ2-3,CASSKRASGRTDTQYF,TGTGCCAGCAGCAAGAGGGCTAGCGGGAGGACAGATACGCAGTATTTT
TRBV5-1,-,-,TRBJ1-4,CASSLDSLGTNEKLFF,TGCGCCAGCAGCCTCGACAGCCTAGGAACTAATGAAAAACTGTTTTTT
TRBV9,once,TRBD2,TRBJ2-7,CASSATGGWTYEQYF,TGTGCCAGCAGCGCGACGGGAGGCTGGACCTACGAGCAGTACTTC
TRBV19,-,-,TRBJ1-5,CASSMLGDQPQHF,TGTGCCAGTAGTATGTTAGGGGATCAGCCCCAGCATTTT
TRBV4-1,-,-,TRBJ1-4,CASSQGGSKGEKLFF,TGCGCCAGCAGCCAAGGGGGCTCCAAGGGTGAAAAACTGTTTTTT
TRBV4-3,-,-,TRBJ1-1,CASSQEKATGAFF,TGCGCCAGCAGCCAAGAAAAGGCTACGGGAGCTTTCTTT
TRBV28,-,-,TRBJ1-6,CASRVQGVRFSPLHF,TGTGCCAGCAGAGTTCAAGGGGTTCGTTTTTCACCCCTCCACTTT
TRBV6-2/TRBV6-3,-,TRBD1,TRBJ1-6,CASSFLRQGESPLHF,TGTGCCAGCAGTTTCCTCCGACAGGGCGAATCACCCCTCCACTTT
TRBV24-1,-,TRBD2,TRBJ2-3,CATSGAGGPLGVFGTQYF,TGTGCCACCAGTGGAGCGGGAGGGCCTCTCGGCGTGTTCGGTACGCAGTATTTT
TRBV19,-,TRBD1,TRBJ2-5,CASSSSHRGKETQYF,TGTGCCAGTAGTAGCTCTCACAGGGGAAAAGAGACCCAGTACTTC
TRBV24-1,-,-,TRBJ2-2,CATSTAQPSTTGELFF,TGTGCCACCAGTACTGCTCAGCCTAGCACCACCGGGGAGCTGTTTTTT
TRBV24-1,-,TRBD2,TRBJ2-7,CATSDPGTSGSSYEQYF,TGTGCCACCAGTGATCCTGGGACTAGCGGGAGCTCCTACGAGCAGTACTTC
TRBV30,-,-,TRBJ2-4,CAWSIGHTKNIQYF,TGTGCCTGGAGTATCGGACATACCAAAAACATTCAGTACTTC
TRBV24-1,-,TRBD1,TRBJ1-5,CATQPGQGLIRDQPQHF,TGTGCCACTCAGCCGGGACAGGGATTAATTCGAGATCAGCCCCAGCATTTT
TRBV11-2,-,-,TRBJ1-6,CASSDTGNSPLHF,TGTGCCAGCAGCGACACAGGAAATTCACCCCTCCACTTT
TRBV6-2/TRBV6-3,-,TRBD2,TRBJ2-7,CASSYETSGRNEQYF,TGTGCCAGCAGTTACGAGACTAGCGGGAGAAACGAGCAGTACTTC
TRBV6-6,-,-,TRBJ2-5,CASSPTRTSQETQYF,TGTGCCAGCAGTCCTACACGGACAAGTCAAGAGACCCAGTACTTC
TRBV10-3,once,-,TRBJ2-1,CAINIQAYNEQFF,TGTGCCATCAATATTCAGGCCTACAATGAGCAGTTCTTC
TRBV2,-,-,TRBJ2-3,CASATMGSGGTQYF,TGTGCCAGCGCGACGATGGGTTCAGGAGGTACGCAGTATTTT